Sequencing of this TCR beta chain was carried out in a study of T-cell memory formation after mild COVID-19. The overall study: TCR clustering was largely donor specific. The study, taken as a whole, reports: Mainly in CM and EM were contracting CD4+ clones; CD8+ were in EMRA. That cross-reactive memory joined was suggested by some responding clones appearing in pre-infection memory.

On this clonotype: Its antigen is unknown.

In TCRdb, the 5' RACE reads were re-called with MiXCR into one record per CDR3 protein. The sample carries approximately 580,000 distinct CDR3 sequences, around 20% recorded once. The TCR was taken from an adult woman who had mild COVID-19 (a few samples of this study predate the infection). Cell type and time point are not known. The material sequenced was PBMCs or a T cell subset sorted from them (not recorded which).

The CDR3: CASSVASGTYNEQFF. CDR3 nucleotides: TGTGCCAGCAGCGTAGCGAGCGGGACCTACAATGAGCAGTTCTTC. The chain couples TRBV9 to TRBJ2-1, with 7 bases that match TRBD2. Germline V gene lookup returns CDR1 SGDLS and CDR2 YYNGEE. Germline trimming cut 0 bases from V and 2 bases from J; bases unmatched to any gene: 2. The CDR3 runs to 15 residues.